This TCR beta chain came from a study of blood T cell repertoires in COVID-19. The CDR3 runs to 12 residues. V lost 8 bases, J lost 5 bases, and 10 bases lay in between. Germline assignment: CDR1 LGHDT and CDR2 YNNKEL (reference sequence). This table comes from immunoSEQ multiplex PCR, and its TCRdb copy is limited to in-frame clones, with some not included. The profile shows 100,000 or so clones, roughly nine tenths of them singletons. The source of this sequence is a man aged 50 or older with acute or convalescent COVID-19. The rearrangement uses TRBV3-1 (or the pseudogene TRBV3-2) and TRBJ2-1; TRBD1 is a possible D gene (5 bases). Sequenced material: peripheral blood. The CDR3 region has the DNA TGTGCCAGCTCGACAGCGAACAATGAGCAGTTCTTC. This encodes CASSTANNEQFF.